The clone carrying this T cell receptor (beta chain) was picked up many times. Amplification by 5'RACE using constant-segment primers produced TCR alpha and TCR beta cDNA libraries that carried sample barcodes and UMIs. TCRdb independently ran MiXCR on the 5' RACE reads; one entry per CDR3 protein. The sample lists about 13,000 distinct CDR3 sequences, 12% occurring once. CDR1 is MNHNY, CDR2 SVGAGI, per germline (reference sequence). Trimming cost V 7 bases and J 7 bases, with 26 bases left between them. The CDR3 is 17 amino acids. This record belongs to a study of T-cell memory formation after mild COVID-19.

This clonotype originated in an adult woman who had mild COVID-19 (a few samples of this study predate the infection). Cell type and time point are not known. The J gene is TRBJ2-1, the V gene TRBV6-6, with D perhaps being TRBD1 or TRBD2 (5 bases each). Material: PBMCs or a T cell subset sorted from them (not recorded which). The CDR3 loop is CASKKQGVGYGANEQFF. CDR3 DNA: TGTGCCAGCAAAAAGCAGGGTGTGGGGTACGGGGCTAATGAGCAGTTCTTC.